The TCR beta chain described here comes from a study of CD8+CD57+ T cells in acquired aplastic anemia. Turning to the study itself: Yields of DNA that came from sorted CD4+ and CD8+ cells averaged roughly 3.3 ug.

Per the germline V gene, CDR1 is SGHTA and CDR2 is FQGNSA. CDR3 length equals 14 residues. Study-wide results and limits: In common between the patients and the controls were more than 25 CD8+ CDR3 sequences.

Genomic DNA constituted the template upon which TCR beta VDJ and CDR3 profiling was performed. TCRdb re-called the reads with MiXCR, one entry per CDR3 protein. The table records around 180,000 distinct CDR3 sequences, approximately 52% of them present only once. Patients chosen for sequencing had shown CD8+CD57+ cell expansion by flow cytometry. Each patient carried a diagnosis of severe acquired aplastic anemia. Blood samples were obtained from patients who had received no prior therapy. This clonotype was found once. Antigen specificity is unknown. At one end, the junction sequence differs from germline, possibly due to a read error.

The sequencing sample was made of sorted CD4+, CD8+, or CD8+CD57+ T cells (not recorded which) from PBMCs. The TCR originated in a human donor with aplastic anemia. The chain uses TRBV7-2 and TRBJ2-5; 9 bases match TRBD2. The CDR3 loop reads CASSLARGGEPQYF. The CDR3 DNA reads as TGTGCCAGCAGCTTAGCGCGGGGGGGAGAGCCCCAGTACTTC.